Sequencing of this T cell receptor beta chain was carried out in a study of cytotoxic CD8 clonotypes in ibrutinib-treated CLL. From germline, CDR1 is SGHDT and CDR2 YYEEEE. Trimming cost V 4 bases and J 7 bases, with 12 bases left between them. This CDR3 has 13 amino acids. This clone has a handful of counts. This table comes from immunoSEQ multiplex PCR, and its TCRdb copy is limited to in-frame clones, with some not included. Among 33,000 or so clones listed, nearly 50% were seen once. The sequencing used PBMCs, collected before ibrutinib treatment. V gene TRBV5-6 combines with J gene TRBJ1-5, with D perhaps matching TRBD1 (6 bases). The TCR sequence derives from a human donor with chronic lymphocytic leukemia. The CDR3 loop is CASSNREGQPQHF. Here the CDR3 DNA reads TGTGCCAGCAGCAACAGGGAAGGGCAGCCCCAGCATTTT.